The 10 T cell receptor beta chains presented below share a single source sample, sequenced in a study of blood T cell repertoires in COVID-19. The assay was immunoSEQ multiplex PCR, and TCRdb's table has in-frame clones only and misses some. Altogether about 360,000 clones are present, roughly 87% being singletons, with the ten largest covering approximately 2%. The sample comprised PBMCs or T cells enriched from blood (not recorded which). Every receptor here comes from a woman aged 40 to 49 with acute COVID-19.

This chain joins TRBV2 and TRBJ1-1; D uncertain. The V end was cut by 7 bases, the J end by 3 bases, with 6 bases between. Germline CDR1 is SNHLY and CDR2 is FYNNEI. The CDR3 has 11 amino acids. Here the CDR3 reads CASTGYTEAFF. The CDR3 DNA reads as TGTGCCAGCACGGGGTACACTGAAGCTTTCTTT.

The genes are TRBV2 and TRBJ2-7; the match to TRBD1 covers 7 bases. After removal of 4 bases from V and 0 bases from J, the junction contained 3 bases not matched to a gene. The germline V gene has CDR1 SNHLY and CDR2 FYNNEI. This CDR3 contains 14 residues. This CDR3 reads CASSVGGLSYEQYF. CDR3 nucleotide sequence: TGTGCCAGCAGTGTAGGGGGCCTCTCCTACGAGCAGTACTTC.

The J gene is TRBJ1-2, the V gene TRBV6-5; TRBD1 aligns across 9 bases. Germline V gene sequence: CDR1 MNHEY, CDR2 SVGAGI. V shed 2 bases, J shed 3 bases, and the junction held 4 bases outside the gene matches. This CDR3 spans 15 amino acids. CDR3 residues: CASSYGTGWDYGYTF. In DNA, the CDR3 is TGTGCCAGCAGTTACGGGACAGGGTGGGACTATGGCTACACCTTC.

The chain carries TRBV28 and TRBJ1-2, with D possibly TRBD1 on 5 matching bases. The V gene lost 4 bases and the J gene lost 4 bases, with 13 bases spanning the gap. The CDR3 covers 14 residues. The V gene's germline CDR1 is MDHEN and CDR2 SYDVKM. The CDR3 region is CASSSQGVSYGYTF. In DNA, the CDR3 is TGTGCCAGCAGTTCCCAAGGGGTGTCCTATGGCTACACCTTC.

The chain couples TRBV29-1 to TRBJ1-6, with D possibly matching TRBD1 (5 bases). Germline CDR1 and CDR2: SQVTM and ANQGSEA. CDR3 size: 14 residues. V shed 5 bases and J shed 6 bases, with 14 bases lying between them. The CDR3 protein is CSVSWGRTNSPLHF. The CDR3 DNA is TGCAGCGTTTCCTGGGGCAGGACTAATTCACCCCTCCACTTT.

The rearrangement uses TRBV3-1 (or the pseudogene TRBV3-2) and TRBJ2-3, with a tentative D call TRBD2 (6 bases). Germline V gene sequence: CDR1 LGHDT, CDR2 YNNKEL (reference sequence). The CDR3 has 14 amino acids. The V gene lost 5 bases and the J gene lost 7 bases, with 16 bases spanning the gap. This chain's CDR3 is CASSIGTVGYTQYF. CDR3 nucleotides: TGTGCCAGCAGCATCGGGACTGTCGGGTATACGCAGTATTTT.

A few counts support this clone. The rearrangement joins TRBV27 to TRBJ1-6, with 9 bases lining up with TRBD1. The germline CDR1 and CDR2 sequences are MNHEY and SMNVEV (reference sequence). The V gene end was trimmed by 6 bases and the J gene end by 8 bases; junction bases not matched to a gene: 8. This CDR3 contains 15 residues. The CDR3: CASSREGQGDSPLHF. The CDR3, as DNA: TGTGCCAGCAGCCGGGAGGGACAGGGAGATTCACCCCTCCACTTT.

This chain links TRBV25-1 with TRBJ2-7; 11 bases match TRBD1. Trimming took 2 bases from V and 6 from J; bases not matched to a gene: 6. This CDR3 has 15 amino acids. Germline V gives CDR1 MGHDK, CDR2 SYGVNS. The CDR3 region is CASSEAGTGGFEQYF. Here the CDR3 DNA reads TGTGCCAGCAGTGAAGCCGGGACAGGGGGTTTCGAGCAGTACTTC.

This rearrangement joins TRBV24-1 to TRBJ2-6, with D perhaps matching TRBD1 (5 bases). Trimming cost V 3 bases and J 2 bases, with 16 bases left between them. This CDR3 is built from 18 residues. CDR1 and CDR2 (germline): KGHDR, SFDVKD. For the CDR3, the DNA is TGTGCCACCAGTGATCCAGGCTCCAGGGTTCCTGGGGCCAACGTCCTGACTTTC. Protein product: CATSDPGSRVPGANVLTF.

The CDR3 region is CASTVDRASSPLHF. The CDR3 region has the DNA TGTGCCAGCACAGTGGACAGGGCGTCATCACCCCTCCACTTT. The rearrangement uses TRBV3-1 (or the pseudogene TRBV3-2) and TRBJ1-6; 8 bases agree with TRBD1. Germline CDR1 LGHDT, CDR2 YNNKEL (reference sequence). The CDR3 loop spans 14 amino acids. J lost 10 bases, V lost 7 bases, and 9 bases had no gene match.